Shown below are 20 T cell receptor beta chains from a single sample sequenced in a study of blood T cell repertoires in COVID-19. Clones were sequenced by immunoSEQ multiplex PCR, and TCRdb holds only the in-frame ones, with some missing. The data contain approximately 60,000 clones, over 60% of them singletons. What was sequenced was peripheral blood. The receptor source for this set is a human donor in a cohort sampled during active COVID-19.

The rearrangement uses TRBV6-1 and TRBJ1-2, with 9 bases fitting TRBD1. V was clipped by 2 bases and J by 4 bases; unmatched bases: 8. CDR3 length: 16 residues. Germline values: CDR1 MNHNS, CDR2 SASEGT. The CDR3 is CASSERGDRVGYGYTF. The CDR3 DNA is TGTGCCAGCAGTGAAAGGGGGGACAGGGTGGGCTATGGCTACACCTTC.

The chain couples TRBV6-5 to TRBJ1-2; tentative D call: TRBD1 (6 bases). Trimming left V 6 bases short and J 0 bases short, with 14 bases between. This CDR3 has 15 amino acids. Germline V CDR1 and CDR2: MNHEY, SVGAGI. The CDR3 DNA sequence: TGTGCCAGCAGGATCAGGGCAGGGGCTAACTATGGCTACACCTTC. Translation: CASRIRAGANYGYTF.

This CDR3 is CASTRDTDTQYF. CDR3 sequence (DNA): TGTGCCAGCACCAGGGACACAGATACGCAGTATTTT. This sequence joins TRBV12-3 or TRBV12-4 and TRBJ2-3; maybe TRBD1 (5 bases). There are 12 residues in the CDR3. Between the trimmed V and J ends, which lost 7 bases and 2 bases, there was a span of 7 bases.

CDR3 loop: CASSELGSYGYTF. CDR3 in DNA: TGTGCCAGCAGTGAACTGGGGAGCTATGGCTACACCTTC. The genes are TRBV2 and TRBJ1-2; D gene uncertain. Trimming took off 2 bases at V and 4 bases at J, with 8 bases between the two ends. From germline, CDR1 is SNHLY and CDR2 FYNNEI. The length of the CDR3 is 13 residues.

The rearrangement joins TRBV7-2 to TRBJ1-5, with 9 nucleotides matching TRBD1. The CDR3 sequence is 16 residues long. Per the germline V gene, CDR1 is SGHTA and CDR2 is FQGNSA. With V trimmed by 2 bases and J by 2 bases, 4 bases remained unmatched. The CDR3 sequence is CASSLSRTGGNQPQHF. Here the CDR3 DNA reads TGTGCCAGCAGCTTATCGAGGACAGGGGGCAATCAGCCCCAGCATTTT.

The J gene is TRBJ2-3, the V gene TRBV5-4, with TRBD2 matching 11 bases. Germline-derived CDR1 and CDR2 are SGHNT and YYREEE (reference sequence). J gave up 1 base and V 0 bases, and 4 bases lay outside the gene matches. The length of the CDR3 is 17 residues. The CDR3 spells CASSLGSGLAGTDTQYF. As DNA, the CDR3 is TGTGCCAGCAGCTTGGGGTCGGGACTAGCGGGCACAGATACGCAGTATTTT.

The V and J genes are TRBV4-3 and TRBJ1-6; possibly TRBD1 for D (6 bases). CDR1 is LGHNA and CDR2 is YSLEER in the germline V gene. Trimming removed 1 base from V and 8 bases from J, with 18 bases in between. The CDR3 contains 17 residues. The CDR3 DNA reads as TGCGCCAGCAGCCAAGTCTTTGGACAGTCCGATTATTCACCCCTCCACTTT. It codes for CASSQVFGQSDYSPLHF.

The V and J genes are TRBV6-2 or TRBV6-3 and TRBJ1-1, with 7 bases fitting TRBD1. The CDR3 runs to 18 residues. The germline gives CDR1 MNHEY, CDR2 SVGEGT. The ends lost 7 bases at V and 2 bases at J; junction bases unmatched: 19. The CDR3 DNA follows: TGTGCCAGCACCCCCCGGACACGGACAGGACCGGGTAACACTGAAGCTTTCTTT. This sequence encodes CASTPRTRTGPGNTEAFF.

This clone occurred once. This rearrangement joins TRBV5-6 to TRBJ2-3; D is undetermined. CDR3 length: 16 residues. CDR1 is SGHDT, CDR2 YYEEEE, per germline. Trimming left V 0 bases short and J 1 base short, with 12 bases between. The CDR3 DNA reads TGTGCCAGCAGCTTGGCCTTAGGTCGGGGCACAGATACGCAGTATTTT. Protein: CASSLALGRGTDTQYF.

This sequence joins TRBV5-1 and TRBJ2-5, with D perhaps TRBD1 (6 bases). Germline V gene data show CDR1 as SGHRS and CDR2 as YFSETQ. V lost 3 bases to trimming and J lost 3 bases, with 12 bases between them. The CDR3 sequence is 14 residues long. The CDR3 nucleotides are TGCGCCAGCAGCTCCCCCGGGACAAAAGAGACCCAGTACTTC. Protein sequence: CASSSPGTKETQYF.

This clone occurred once. This chain links TRBV19 with TRBJ1-1; TRBD1 might be the D (6 bases). In germline, CDR1 is LNHDA, CDR2 SQIVND (reference sequence). The CDR3 has 13 residues. V was clipped by 7 bases and J by 4 bases, with 13 bases between them. The CDR3 region has the DNA TGTGCCAGTACTAACAGGGTTGGCACTGAAGCTTTCTTT. This gives the protein CASTNRVGTEAFF.

V gene TRBV6-1 combines with J gene TRBJ1-1; 8 nucleotides agree with TRBD1. The CDR3 has 12 amino acids. Germline trimming cut 2 bases from V and 7 bases from J; bases unmatched to any gene: 0. CDR1 is MNHNS, CDR2 SASEGT, per germline. CDR3 loop: CASSETGGEAFF. The CDR3 DNA follows: TGTGCCAGCAGTGAAACAGGGGGTGAAGCTTTCTTT.

This chain links TRBV14 with TRBJ2-3; D remains unclear. V was trimmed by 4 bases and J by 0 bases, leaving 8 bases between them. Germline CDR1 is SGHDN and CDR2 is FVKESK. The CDR3 is 14 residues long. The CDR3 coding sequence is TGTGCCAGCAGCCTCACGAGCAGCACAGATACGCAGTATTTT. Protein sequence: CASSLTSSTDTQYF.

This clone appeared a few times. The gene calls are TRBV19 and TRBJ2-2, with 7 bases lining up with TRBD2. In germline, CDR1 is LNHDA, CDR2 SQIVND (reference sequence). J was trimmed by 5 bases and V by 5 bases; bases with no gene match: 8. This CDR3 has 15 residues. The CDR3 DNA follows: TGTGCCAGTAGTGGCTGGACTAGTTCGACCGGGGAGCTGTTTTTT. It specifies CASSGWTSSTGELFF.

V is TRBV5-4 and J is TRBJ1-4; 7 bases match TRBD1. The V segment lost 4 bases and the J segment 5 bases; nucleotides outside the gene matches: 11. This CDR3 is built from 16 residues. Germline V CDR1 and CDR2: SGHNT, YYREEE (reference sequence). The CDR3 nucleotides are TGTGCCAGCAGCATTGTCTCGGGACAGACCAATGAAAAACTGTTTTTT. Translating it yields CASSIVSGQTNEKLFF.

The chain links TRBV5-1 to TRBJ1-2; D remains ambiguous. V lost 0 bases and J lost 0, with 6 bases in between. The CDR3 is 14 residues long. CDR1 is SGHRS and CDR2 is YFSETQ in the germline V gene. CDR3 amino acids: CASSLGDSNYGYTF. CDR3 coding DNA: TGCGCCAGCAGCTTGGGAGACTCTAACTATGGCTACACCTTC.

The chain is built from TRBV10-3 and TRBJ1-2, with 9 bases that match TRBD1. Germline CDR1 and CDR2: ENHRY and SYGVKD. V gave up 2 bases and J gave up 5 bases; unmatched junction bases: 3. The CDR3 spans 14 residues. The CDR3 coding sequence is TGTGCCATCAGTGAGACCGGGACAGGGTATGGCTACACCTTC. The encoded protein is CAISETGTGYGYTF.

V and J are TRBV19 and TRBJ2-7; TRBD2 aligns across 7 bases. The CDR3 has 15 residues. Germline V gene lookup returns CDR1 LNHDA and CDR2 SQIVND (reference sequence). Unmatched junction bases numbered 9, after V lost 1 base and J lost 6 bases. The CDR3 DNA sequence: TGTGCCAGTAGTATAGCGGGAGGAGGGCCCGCCGAGCAGTACTTC. Amino acid sequence: CASSIAGGGPAEQYF.

This chain joins TRBV5-8 and TRBJ2-5; unclear D gene. Trimming took 6 bases from V and 3 from J, leaving 3 bases between them. The CDR3 totals 10 residues. Germline V gene data show CDR1 as SGHTS and CDR2 as YDEGEE. The CDR3 coding sequence is TGTGCCAGCACCGAAGAGACCCAGTACTTC. This translates into CASTEETQYF.

This chain connects TRBV25-1 to TRBJ2-5; a possible D gene is TRBD2 (5 bases). CDR1 and CDR2 (germline): MGHDK, SYGVNS. The ends were cut back, 2 bases at V and 5 bases at J, with 15 bases in the middle. This CDR3 contains 15 residues. The CDR3 nucleotides are TGTGCCAGCAGTGAACCTGGGTCGGGAAGCGAGACCCAGTACTTC. This sequence encodes CASSEPGSGSETQYF.